The subject of this entry is one T cell receptor beta chain. A single count supports this clone. Its specific antigen is unknown. No base quality information exists; no much larger clone differs at one position. The source of the sample is a study of blood T cell repertoires in COVID-19 (dated by TCRdb to 2018 to 2020). About the investigation overall: Samples from collaborators originated in the United States, Italy and Spain and spanned both the acute and convalescent phases of COVID-19. The prospective study material was composed of cDNA or gDNA derived from T cells, B-cell-depleted T cells, or PBMCs. Samples were obtained from the ongoing ImmuneRACE study (first 160 participants) and from about 1,300 subjects provided by 6 global collaborators. The dataset comprised deeply sampled blood TCRbeta repertoires from subjects exposed to, actively infected with, or recovered from COVID-19. Nearly every sample came with metadata listing a de-identified subject ID, COVID-19 status, age in years and sex. Where available, HLA class I and class II types were obtained from metadata supplied by the sample provider rather than from assay-based typing. The repertoires were made available in a free public database intended to serve as a resource for research on the immune response to SARS-CoV-2. Summary of the overall study and its limitations: The amount of clinical and demographic metadata varied by source and participant and was provided uncurated.

TCRbeta CDR3 regions were amplified from genomic DNA by means of the immunoSEQ Assay, a bias-controlled multiplex PCR. Per the original workflow: Nucleated cell counts per sample were estimated from amplification of reference gene primers within the assay. To quantify the absolute abundance of each unique TCRbeta CDR3 rearrangement, sequence reads were collapsed and filtered. For each sample, productive Simpson clonality was calculated as the square root of Simpson's diversity index over productive rearrangements. TCRdb stores this immuneACCESS table with in-frame sequences only. Part of the clones is absent; in the studies checked, under half of the shortfall reflects unresolved V genes, and no reason is known for the rest. V and J calls and clone size are those listed in that table; D and trimming were worked out from the DNA. This sample gives about 350,000 clones in total; about 90% of them show up just once. 3% to 4% of the sample lies in the top ten.

For CDR1 and CDR2, the germline V gene lists SGDLS and YYNGEE. At the junction V is shortened by 0 bases and J by 0 bases; bases outside the gene matches: 9. The CDR3 numbers 20 residues from cysteine through phenylalanine. CDR3 DNA is the only sequence kept; it has 60 bases, read in frame from the first base. Samples from volunteer blood donors who had recovered from COVID-19 were contributed by a second Seattle source. The collaborating institutions used their own protocols to collect whole blood in K2EDTA tubes. For TCRbeta analysis, collaborator samples were shipped as frozen whole blood, as isolated PBMCs, or as DNA extracted from either sample type.

The rearranged segments are TRBV9 and TRBJ2-1; 13 nucleotides in the junction match TRBD2. Sequenced input: peripheral blood. The receptor comes from a woman younger than 30 who had recovered from COVID-19. The DNA reads as follows: TGTGCCAGCAGCGTAGTGGGGGGACTAGCGGGGAAGAGCTCCTACAATGAGCAGTTCTTC. It is translated as CASSVVGGLAGKSSYNEQFF.